This entry features one T cell receptor beta chain sequence. This clonotype showed up many times. It has no known antigen specificity. Base qualities are missing; no much larger clone stands one base away. Library prep was done by multiplex PCR. TCRdb names Illumina HiSeq 4000 as the instrument used. CDR3 regions were amplified by Arm-PCR with iRepertoire HTBI primers to construct TCR beta libraries. Gel purification was performed on PCR products prior to sequencing. As for how the authors treated the data: A total of around 66 TRBV and some 15 TRBJ segments were identified across samples and were used for gene usage analysis of CDR3 amino acid clonotypes. COPE and FqMerger were used to merge the filtered high-quality paired reads into contigs. BLAST was used to align contigs to IMGT TRBV, TRBD and TRBJ reference genes, and CDR3 was defined according to IMGT. Any clonotype with a frequency above 0.1% was counted as a highly expanded clone. Shannon entropy was used to measure repertoire diversity, and the Gini coefficient was used to measure V-J evenness. Public clonotypes were defined as clonotypes shared by more than one individual. In-frame beta chains were kept once TCRdb had trimmed the public reads at Q25 with fastp and called clones with MiXCR. Rows matching on CDR3 protein sequence are summarized as one entry with the most common DNA and genes. The V and J calls and clone size come from TCRdb's table, not from the authors' own analysis. This sample has about 540,000 distinct CDR3 sequences in its table, and roughly 13% of those were observed once. 10% of the sample comes from the top ten.

From the cysteine through the phenylalanine, the CDR3 covers 13 amino acids. Left in the record is the CDR3 DNA by itself, 39 bases read in frame from the first base. The CDR1 and CDR2 encoded by the germline V gene are LGHNT and FRNRAP. V is clipped by 7 bases and J by 4 bases, and the sequence between their germline boundaries is 10 bases long. These data belong to a study of regulatory T cells in long-lasting Graves disease listed by TCRdb under 2021. Broadly, across the study: In the newly diagnosed Graves' disease group, patients had been taking antithyroid drugs for less than 3 months. Peripheral blood TCR sequencing and RNA sequencing compared persistent Graves' disease patients with newly diagnosed Graves' disease patients. The study was registered as a clinical trial and conducted in China. A total of around 33 samples were covered by TCR sequencing, comprising approximately 13 persistent and around 20 newly diagnosed Graves' disease patients. Points the paper makes about the study in general: Sequencing and analysis were restricted to the TCR beta chain. Peripheral blood alone was examined, since thyroid tissue, which constituted the primary lesion, could not be accessed. Compared with newly diagnosed patients, persistent Graves' disease patients had lower TCR Shannon entropy and fewer highly expanded clones, which suggests clonal expansion. Preferential use of TRBV28, TRBJ1-2 and TRBJ2-5 was observed in persistent disease, whereas TRBV20-1 and TRBJ2-1 were favored in newly diagnosed disease. A larger number of public clonotypes was shared among persistent patients (fewer than 3,000) than among newly diagnosed patients (around 880). The authors noted that the small sample size was a limitation that may lower accuracy.

Read against the paper, the sample's time point label means: newly diagnosed GD, antithyroid drugs for less than 3 months. For both TCR sequencing and RNA sequencing, RNA was extracted from PBMCs using TRIzol. Graves' disease was diagnosed according to American Thyroid Association guidelines. Patients were recruited from an endocrinology department in Xi'an, China. From each patient, roughly 9 milliliters of peripheral blood was collected into an EDTA anticoagulant tube. PBMCs were isolated by Ficoll Paque Plus density gradient separation without further T cell sorting. An Agilent 2100 Bioanalyzer and agarose gel were used to check RNA quality, and a NanoDrop 2000 was used to measure RNA concentration. A further study also used this sample, focusing on T cells in Graves' hyperthyroidism and ophthalmopathy. Per that second paper: Graves' hyperthyroidism was defined as stable when no progression to ophthalmopathy occurred over 18 months of follow-up. The hyperthyroidism patients were between 18 and 65 years old and newly diagnosed, with a disease duration of less than 2 months. Any patient with an uncontrolled infection, another autoimmune disease, pregnancy or lactation was excluded. Diagnoses were based on clinical symptoms, serum thyroxine and TRAb, thyroid ultrasound and orbital computed tomography. For the first round of RT-PCR on the TCR CDR3, the HTBI primer set was used together with the Qiagen OneStep RT-PCR kit. Most expanded thyroid clonotypes (frequency above 0.001) were also detected in blood, suggesting blood repertoires may reflect thyroid immune responses. A model built on a 13 V-J signature distinguished ophthalmopathy from stable hyperthyroidism, reaching 87.88% sensitivity and around 81% specificity in cross-validation and 80%/75% in testing. During validation, the model predicted progression to ophthalmopathy a median of around six months ahead of onset, with more than 55% sensitivity and almost 75% specificity. TCR V-J signatures able to tell the groups apart were searched for in a discovery cohort of 90 to 100 patients, of whom around 43 had Graves' ophthalmopathy and roughly 58 had stable Graves' hyperthyroidism. An independent validation cohort of under 20 hyperthyroidism patients and 17 patients who later progressed to ophthalmopathy tested prospective prediction of ophthalmopathy. For training and testing, the 80 to 100 patients in the discovery cohort were randomly divided in a 7:3 ratio. Thyroid tissue and blood T-cell repertoires from six Graves' hyperthyroidism patients were also compared in the study. Once sampling was done, hyperthyroidism patients were given methimazole at a starting dose of 30 mg daily, whereas ophthalmopathy patients were given high-dose intravenous methylprednisolone. Libraries were constructed in a second round of multiplex PCR, after which size selection and purification were performed. The libraries were sequenced on an Illumina HiSeq2000 using paired-end 100 bp reads. SOAPnuke was used to process the raw data, removing reads that contained adapters or uncalled bases, had a mean Phred below 15, or lacked an exact match to the constant primer or identifier. High-quality paired reads were merged using COPE v1.2.5, and each unique nucleotide sequence was defined as a clonotype. Clonotypes were aligned to IMGT TRBV, TRBD and TRBJ reference segments using MiTCR v1.1. The analysis was restricted to V-J combinations with a frequency above 0.0001, which together covered roughly 99% of the repertoires. The TCS score was defined as F50 (clonal expansion) divided by E x V (chaos), with BLOSUM62-based TCRdist calculated between CDR3 peptides within each V-J. Welch's t-statistics and random forest reduced 500 to 550 V-J features to 13, which were used in a naive Bayes classifier (R e1071). No statistical method was used to fix the sample size in advance, and group allocation was not hidden from the investigators. According to the paper, TCR Vbeta CDR3 sequencing was carried out on 135 peripheral blood samples, which came from 40 to 45 ophthalmopathy, 80 or so hyperthyroidism and approximately 17 progressor patients.

In this chain, TRBV12-5 is recombined with TRBJ2-2; a confident D gene designation cannot be given. The receptor was derived from a young man with Graves disease. Donor details come from another sample of the same person, matched by shared clones. The sequenced sample was peripheral blood mononuclear cells (PBMCs), obtained at new diagnosis, from a patient treated with antithyroid drugs. Here is the DNA: TGTGCTAGTGCCCTGGGCGGCACCGGGGAGCTGTTTTTT. This codes for CASALGGTGELFF.